This T cell receptor beta chain was identified during a study of blood T cells in healthy people across ages. Primers used in a second PCR of roughly 6 to 12 cycles were a sample-barcoded 5' primer and a J-beta primer mix. TCRdb called the 5' RACE reads again in MiXCR, with one record for every CDR3 protein. The sample has under 1,100,000 distinct CDR3 sequences; approximately 26% are singletons. As regards this clonotype: The antigen is not known.

Germline V lookup: CDR1 SNHLY, CDR2 FYNNEI. This CDR3 spans 12 amino acids. Overall study findings and caveats: What prevented conclusive comparison of naive and antigen-experienced cells was that PBMCs were unsorted.

This sample also appeared in a second study, on T cells of mothers and their children.

Sample: blood. The receptor was isolated from a girl aged 2 to 10 in good health. The chain combines TRBV2 with TRBJ2-5; tentative D call: TRBD2 (6 bases). The J call may be in error: the DNA end matches TRBJ2-1 better. CDR3 sequence (DNA): TGTGCCAGCAGTAGACTAGGAATAGAGCAGTTCTTC. Protein sequence: CASSRLGIEQFF.